One and the same sample provided the 17 T cell receptor beta chains below, sequenced in a study of T cells in Graves' hyperthyroidism and ophthalmopathy. Template material for amplifying TCR beta CDR3 regions consisted of RNA transcripts. First-round RT-PCR with HTBI primers amplified the TCR CDR3 region. Each CDR3 protein is one row after TCRdb ran MiXCR on the multiplex PCR reads. The data show 660,000 or so distinct CDR3 sequences, around 21% seen once. The source material was blood. Source of these receptors: a man between 25 and 39 years old with Graves' ophthalmopathy.

This clonotype has ten or more counts. The J gene is TRBJ1-5, the V gene TRBV6-2 or TRBV6-3; 7 positions match TRBD1. The germline CDR1 and CDR2 sequences are MNHEY and SVGEGT. CDR3 length: 16 amino acids. The J segment lost 3 bases and the V segment lost 2 bases, leaving 7 bases of the junction unmatched. CDR3 residues: CASSYPGTAYNQPQHF. For the CDR3, the DNA is TGTGCCAGCAGTTACCCGGGGACAGCTTACAATCAGCCCCAGCATTTT.

This clonotype was seen at least ten times. The V call is TRBV5-1, the J call TRBJ1-2; D call uncertain. The CDR3 runs 16 residues. Trimming pared 0 bases from V and 2 bases from J, leaving 14 bases between. CDR1 and CDR2 (germline): SGHRS, YFSETQ. This CDR3 reads CASSLELSGENYGYTF. In DNA, the CDR3 is TGCGCCAGCAGCTTGGAGTTGTCAGGCGAAAACTATGGCTACACCTTC.

The chain couples TRBV7-8 to TRBJ2-5, with D perhaps matching TRBD2 (5 bases). CDR3 length: 16 amino acids. Germline assignment: CDR1 SGHVS and CDR2 FQNEAQ. Trimming removed 5 bases at V and 5 bases at J, with 21 bases between. CDR3 residues: CASSPVARGKRETQYF. The CDR3 coding sequence is TGTGCCAGCAGCCCCGTAGCGAGAGGGAAACGGGAGACCCAGTACTTC.

Ten or more counts support this clonotype. The rearrangement uses TRBV2 and TRBJ2-7; D is undetermined. CDR3 length: 13 amino acids. V gave up 8 bases and J gave up 4 bases, with 15 bases separating them. From germline, CDR1 is SNHLY and CDR2 FYNNEI. In nucleotides, the CDR3 is TGTGCCAGCCGGAGAGCGAGCCTTTACGAGCAGTACTTC. Protein: CASRRASLYEQYF.

The chain links TRBV10-3 to TRBJ1-5, with 7 positions matching TRBD1. This CDR3 is built from 14 residues. Germline V gene lookup returns CDR1 ENHRY and CDR2 SYGVKD. The V and J ends lost 3 bases and 4 bases, in that order; junction bases with no gene match: 3. CDR3 sequence (DNA): TGTGCCATCAGTGATAGGGGACAGAATCAGCCCCAGCATTTT. Translated, it gives CAISDRGQNQPQHF.

This clonotype was seen at least ten times. This chain uses TRBV14 with TRBJ1-1, with no clear D. Germline V CDR1 and CDR2: SGHDN, FVKESK. This CDR3 comprises 16 residues. V lost 1 base and J lost 1, with 13 bases in between. CDR3 sequence: CASSQVSSRPNTEAFF. CDR3 DNA sequence: TGTGCCAGCAGCCAAGTTTCCTCGAGGCCGAACACTGAAGCTTTCTTT.

For the CDR3, the DNA is TGTGCCAGCAGTCCTCCGGGACAGGGGTCGGGCCAGTACTTC. Amino acids: CASSPPGQGSGQYF. V and J are TRBV6-1 and TRBJ2-5, with 10 bases lining up with TRBD1. V was pared by 5 bases and J by 10 bases, with 10 bases of the junction left unmatched. Germline CDR1 and CDR2: MNHNS and SASEGT. The CDR3 totals 14 residues.

The chain joins TRBV7-2 to TRBJ1-6; D remains unclear. CDR3 length: 11 residues. The V and J ends lost 5 bases and 7 bases respectively, with 3 bases between them. CDR1 is SGHTA, CDR2 FQGNSA, per germline. DNA for the CDR3: TGTGCCAGCAGCCAAAATTCACCCCTCCACTTT. This translates into CASSQNSPLHF.

V and J are TRBV6-2 or TRBV6-3 and TRBJ1-2; D call uncertain. This CDR3 comprises 12 residues. The V gene's germline CDR1 is MNHEY and CDR2 SVGEGT. Trimming stripped 3 bases from V and 7 bases from J, with 9 bases between. The CDR3 spells CASSYYGGGYTF. Here the CDR3 DNA reads TGTGCCAGCAGTTATTATGGAGGTGGCTACACCTTC.

This clonotype was observed a few times. The J gene is TRBJ2-1, the V gene TRBV6-1; D might be TRBD1 or TRBD2, each matching 5 bases. Per germline, CDR1 MNHNS and CDR2 SASEGT. This CDR3 is 13 amino acids long. Deletions cut 6 bases from V and 4 bases from J, with 10 bases between. The CDR3 reads CASRGTDYNEQFF. DNA for the CDR3: TGTGCCAGCAGGGGGACGGATTACAATGAGCAGTTCTTC.

In this sample, this clonotype turned up many times. A junction end diverges from the germline sequence, so it may reflect a read error. The CDR3 sequence is CASSLQGGAYNEQFF. The CDR3 DNA is TGCGCCAGCAGCTTGCAAGGTGGGGCATACAATGAGCAGTTCTTC. This sequence joins TRBV28 and TRBJ2-1; the D gene is possibly TRBD1 (5 bases). Germline CDR1 and CDR2: MDHEN and SYDVKM. The CDR3 is 15 amino acids.

V and J are TRBV6-2 or TRBV6-3 and TRBJ2-7, with 8 nucleotides matching TRBD1. CDR1 MNHEY and CDR2 SVGEGT come from the germline V gene. This CDR3 contains 14 residues. The trim removed 2 bases at V and 5 bases at J, leaving 5 bases unmatched. This chain's CDR3 is CASSYVTGDDEQYF. The CDR3 DNA sequence: TGTGCCAGCAGTTACGTGACAGGGGACGACGAGCAGTACTTC.

This clonotype showed up just a few times. The gene calls are TRBV7-6 and TRBJ2-1; 12 bases agree with TRBD2. V lost 0 bases to trimming and J lost 10 bases; unmatched junction nucleotides: 10. This CDR3 region has 17 residues. The germline V gene encodes CDR1 SGHVS and CDR2 FNYEAQ. The CDR3 bases are TGTGCCAGCAGCTTAGCGAGGTCGACTAGCGGGAGTAACGAGCAGTTCTTC. Translation: CASSLARSTSGSNEQFF.

This clonotype was seen only a few times. V gene TRBV7-3 combines with J gene TRBJ2-1; tentative D call: TRBD2 (6 bases). CDR3 length equals 17 residues. Trimming left V 2 bases short and J 10 bases short, with 24 bases between. From germline, CDR1 is SGHTA and CDR2 FQGTGA. CDR3 sequence: CASSLLSIGDSSDEQFF. The CDR3 nucleotides are TGTGCCAGCAGCTTATTGTCAATTGGGGACTCCTCCGACGAGCAGTTCTTC.

This sequence joins TRBV7-3 and TRBJ2-1; D gene ambiguous. Germline values: CDR1 SGHTA, CDR2 FQGTGA. The CDR3 has 17 residues. The V end was cut by 1 base, the J end by 0 bases, with 13 bases between. The CDR3 is CASSLNPAEPSYNEQFF. The DNA of the CDR3 is TGTGCCAGCAGCTTAAATCCGGCGGAACCCTCCTACAATGAGCAGTTCTTC.

The V gene is TRBV9, the J gene TRBJ2-7; 11 nucleotides align to TRBD1. From germline, CDR1 is SGDLS and CDR2 YYNGEE. The V gene end was trimmed by 1 base and the J gene end by 6 bases; junction bases not matched to a gene: 9. The CDR3 is 16 amino acids. CDR3 in DNA: TGTGCCAGCAGCGTACTCCCGGACAGGGGGCTTGGCGAGCAGTACTTC. Translated: CASSVLPDRGLGEQYF.

This chain links TRBV7-9 with TRBJ2-2; D is perhaps TRBD1 (5 bases). V lost 11 bases, J lost 0 bases, and 13 bases lay in between. From germline, CDR1 is SEHNR and CDR2 FQNEAQ (reference sequence). The CDR3 sequence is 14 residues long. As DNA, the CDR3 is TGTGCCTATTCTGACAGAGCGAACACCGGGGAGCTGTTTTTT. It translates to CAYSDRANTGELFF.